The clone carrying this TCR beta chain has at least ten counts. Its target is unknown. These data are taken from a study of spatial heterogeneity in lung cancer. In the study overall: Follow-up PBMC specimens underwent sequencing when available; their median timing was roughly two years after resection. Study-level points and caveats: Ubiquitous expanded tumor TCRs showed up in blood more at resection than follow-up.

CDR1 and CDR2 from the germline V gene are SNHLY and FYNNEI. After removal of 5 bases from V and 6 bases from J, the junction contained 9 bases not matched to a gene. This CDR3 comprises 15 residues. Every TCR cDNA molecule bore a unique molecular identifier. TCRdb reprocessed the 5' RACE reads with MiXCR, giving one entry per CDR3 protein. The data contain around 110,000 distinct CDR3 sequences, 9% to 15% of them singletons. Time point defined: blood at routine non-recurrence follow-up after resection. Material for sequencing was whole RNA from tumor, nontumor lung or frozen PBMC, left unsorted. The V call is TRBV2, the J call TRBJ2-1, with 8 bases lining up with TRBD2. The receptor's source is a male donor with early-stage non-small cell lung cancer. Sequences were derived from PBMCs, sampled at follow-up. The CDR3 nucleotides read TGTGCCAGCAGTTCGGCCGGGGGGGCCCCCAATGAGCAGTTCTTC. It translates to CASSSAGGAPNEQFF.